The text below deals with one TCR beta chain. The PCR used 60 Vbeta and 13 Jbeta primers. Clones were sequenced by immunoSEQ multiplex PCR, and TCRdb holds only the in-frame ones, with some missing. The profile shows roughly 100,000 clones, roughly 60% of them singletons. The sample originates from a study of cytomegalovirus exposure and HLA in healthy donors. The V gene's germline CDR1 is SQVTM and CDR2 ANQGSEA. The CDR3 has 15 residues. V was pared by 4 bases and J by 0 bases, with 12 bases between. The sample consisted of PBMCs. This sequence originates from a human donor in good health. The gene calls are TRBV29-1 and TRBJ2-2; D perhaps matches TRBD2 (5 bases). This CDR3 is CSVGVSEPNTGELFF. For the CDR3, the DNA is TGCAGCGTTGGGGTTAGCGAACCGAACACCGGGGAGCTGTTTTTT.